Detailed here is one TCR beta chain. Its cognate antigen is unknown. No infections or other immune events were documented during collection. This entry belongs to a study of identifying expanded T cells in peripheral blood. CDR1 and CDR2 (germline): SGHNT, YENEEA. The CDR3 is 14 residues long. V was trimmed by 2 bases and J by 0 bases, leaving 6 bases between them. Data came from immunoSEQ multiplex PCR; TCRdb stores just in-frame clones and leaves some out. Of over 85,000 clones in the sample, 70% to 90% are singletons; the top ten hold around 14%. Findings and caveats of the study: Around 1.2 clones differed between technical replicates, versus 16.4 and 19 over time. Approximately two-week clone count variance significantly increased as total template count grew.

The receptor was derived from a person aged 18 to 70 in good health. The chain links TRBV11-3 to TRBJ2-3; D remains unclear. Sequenced: blood. Here the CDR3 reads CASSLSPSTDTQYF. Here the CDR3 DNA reads TGTGCCAGCAGCTTAAGCCCTAGCACAGATACGCAGTATTTT.